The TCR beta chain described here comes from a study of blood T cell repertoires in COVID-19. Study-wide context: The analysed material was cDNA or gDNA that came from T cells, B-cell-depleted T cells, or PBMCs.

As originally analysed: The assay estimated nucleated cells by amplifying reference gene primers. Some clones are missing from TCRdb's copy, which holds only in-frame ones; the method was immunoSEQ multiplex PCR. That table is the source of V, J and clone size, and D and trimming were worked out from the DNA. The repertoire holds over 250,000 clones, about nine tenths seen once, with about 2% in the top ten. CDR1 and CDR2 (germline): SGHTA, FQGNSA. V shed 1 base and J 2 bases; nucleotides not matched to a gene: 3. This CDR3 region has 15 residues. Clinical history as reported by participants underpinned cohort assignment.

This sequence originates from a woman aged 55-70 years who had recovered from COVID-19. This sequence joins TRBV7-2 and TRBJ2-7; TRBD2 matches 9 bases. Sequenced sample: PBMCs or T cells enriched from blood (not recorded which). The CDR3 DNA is TGTGCCAGCAGCTTAGAAGGACTAGCGACCTACGAGCAGTACTTC. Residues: CASSLEGLATYEQYF.